The clone carrying this TCR beta chain was counted a few times. As yet, its antigen is unknown. The data are from a study of CD8 T cells in ankylosing spondylitis. Study results and caveats: Several highly homologous variants made up a TCR beta motif that seemed to typify ankylosing spondylitis blood. The clones that were linked to disease were reported to be significantly enriched in matched synovial fluid samples from ankylosing spondylitis patients. There were earlier reports of some motif variants in reactive arthritis synovial fluid and blood.

One entry per CDR3 protein results from TCRdb running MiXCR on the 5' RACE reads. In the table there are under 850,000 distinct CDR3 sequences, around 17% of which are singletons. The CDR3 has 16 amino acids. Trimming took 0 bases from V and 0 from J; bases not matched to a gene: 3. Germline V CDR1 and CDR2: SGHRS, YFSETQ. The sample was blood, either unsorted or a sorted T cell fraction (not recorded which). The source of this sequence is a male donor with ankylosing spondylitis. This chain uses TRBV5-1 with TRBJ2-5; 9 bases align to TRBD2. The CDR3 spells CASSLGLAVNQETQYF. DNA of the CDR3: TGCGCCAGCAGCTTGGGACTAGCGGTCAACCAAGAGACCCAGTACTTC. Filled out from reference TRBV5-1 and TRBJ2-5, the complete variable domain reads KAGVTQTPRYLIKTRGQQVTLSCSPISGHRSVSWYQQTPGQGLQFLFEYFSETQRNKGNFPGRFSGRQFSNSRSEMNVSTLELGDSALYLCASSLGLAVNQETQYFGPGTRLLVL.